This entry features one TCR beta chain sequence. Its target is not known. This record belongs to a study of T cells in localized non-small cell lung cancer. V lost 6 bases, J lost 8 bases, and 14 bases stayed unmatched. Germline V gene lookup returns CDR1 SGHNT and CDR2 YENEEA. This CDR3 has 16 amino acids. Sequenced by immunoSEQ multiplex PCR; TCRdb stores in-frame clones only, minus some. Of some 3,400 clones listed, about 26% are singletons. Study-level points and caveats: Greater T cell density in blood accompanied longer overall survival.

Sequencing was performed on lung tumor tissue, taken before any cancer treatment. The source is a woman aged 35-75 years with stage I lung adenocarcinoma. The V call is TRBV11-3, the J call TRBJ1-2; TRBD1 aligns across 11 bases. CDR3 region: CASRRTGGLVVSGYTF. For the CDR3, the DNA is TGTGCCAGCAGGCGGACAGGGGGCCTAGTGGTGAGCGGCTACACCTTC.